One and the same sample provided the 27 T cell receptor beta chains below, sequenced in a study of technical replicates of blood from several donors. Data came from immunoSEQ multiplex PCR; TCRdb stores just in-frame clones and leaves some out. The sample records under 100,000 clones, around 96% being singletons. Source material: T cells isolated from PBMCs. Receptors originate from a human donor in good health.

The chain is built from TRBV19 and TRBJ1-5, with 10 bases matching TRBD1. CDR1 is LNHDA and CDR2 is SQIVND in the germline V gene (reference sequence). Trimming cost V 5 bases and J 6 bases; bases outside gene matches: 4. CDR3 length equals 14 residues. CDR3: CASSFDRGRQPQHF. In DNA, the CDR3 is TGTGCCAGTAGTTTTGACAGGGGGCGTCAGCCCCAGCATTTT.

The V and J genes are TRBV5-4 and TRBJ2-5; no firm D call. CDR1 and CDR2 from the germline V gene are SGHNT and YYREEE (reference sequence). Deletions cut 0 bases from V and 4 bases from J, with 7 bases between. The CDR3 has 13 residues. The CDR3 region is CASSLGGTETQYF. Here the CDR3 DNA reads TGTGCCAGCAGCTTGGGCGGAACAGAGACCCAGTACTTC. Filled out from reference TRBV5-4 and TRBJ2-5, the complete variable domain reads ETGVTQSPTHLIKTRGQQVTLRCSSQSGHNTVSWYQQALGQGPQFIFQYYREEENGRGNFPPRFSGLQFPNYSSELNVNALELDDSALYLCASSLGGTETQYFGPGTRLLVL.

This chain joins TRBV5-1 and TRBJ2-7, with TRBD1 matching over 8 bases. This CDR3 is built from 15 residues. Per germline, CDR1 SGHRS and CDR2 YFSETQ. V was pared by 2 bases and J by 3 bases, with 7 bases of the junction left unmatched. The CDR3 DNA reads TGCGCCAGCAGCTTTGGCTCCACAGGGGGCTACGAGCAGTACTTC. Protein: CASSFGSTGGYEQYF.

The chain combines TRBV11-2 with TRBJ2-7; D is perhaps TRBD1 (5 bases). V lost 3 bases, J lost 4 bases, and 10 bases lay in between. CDR1 and CDR2 (germline): SGHAT, FQNNGV. The CDR3 totals 13 residues. DNA of the CDR3: TGTGCCAGCAGCTTTTTTAGGGGTTACGAGCAGTACTTC. It encodes CASSFFRGYEQYF.

The chain couples TRBV18 to TRBJ2-7; weak D call: TRBD2 (6 bases). Trimming removed 1 base from V and 6 bases from J, with 13 bases in between. Germline V gene sequence: CDR1 KGHSH, CDR2 LQKENI. The CDR3 contains 14 residues. The CDR3 nucleotides are TGTGCCAGCTCACCACGGGAGTTGGGGGGCGAGCAGTACTTC. The encoded protein is CASSPRELGGEQYF.

The V call is TRBV5-6, the J call TRBJ1-1, with 9 bases aligning to TRBD1. The CDR3 runs 12 residues. V was clipped by 2 bases and J by 9 bases; unmatched bases: 2. The germline V gene encodes CDR1 SGHDT and CDR2 YYEEEE. In nucleotides, the CDR3 is TGTGCCAGCAGCTTTGGACAGGGGAAAGCTTTCTTT. Protein product: CASSFGQGKAFF.

J is TRBJ2-2 and V is TRBV27; maybe TRBD2 (5 bases). The V gene lost 8 bases and the J gene lost 6 bases, with 7 bases spanning the gap. The CDR3 is 11 residues long. Looked up from germline, CDR1 is MNHEY and CDR2 is SMNVEV (reference sequence). CDR3 sequence: CASQEAGELFF. The CDR3 coding sequence is TGTGCCAGCCAGGAGGCCGGGGAGCTGTTTTTT.

V is TRBV4-2 and J is TRBJ1-1, with a possible D match to TRBD1 (6 bases). Germline assignment: CDR1 LGHNA and CDR2 YNFKEQ. V lost 3 bases and J lost 8, with 13 bases in between. The CDR3 sequence is 13 residues long. The CDR3, as DNA: TGTGCCAGCAGCCACCCAGGGGCAGGGGAAGCTTTCTTT. Amino acid sequence: CASSHPGAGEAFF.

This rearrangement joins TRBV9 to TRBJ2-7; 9 nucleotides line up with TRBD1. V trimming: 0 bases; J trimming: 3 bases; junction bases outside the gene matches: 7. This CDR3 contains 16 residues. CDR1 SGDLS and CDR2 YYNGEE come from the germline V gene. CDR3 sequence: CASSVGTGGPIYEQYF. The CDR3, as DNA: TGTGCCAGCAGCGTAGGTACAGGGGGCCCGATCTACGAGCAGTACTTC.

This chain joins TRBV4-1 and TRBJ2-1, with 9 bases matching TRBD1. Germline-derived CDR1 and CDR2 are MGHRA and YSYEKL. The CDR3 runs 17 residues. J was trimmed by 4 bases and V by 4 bases; bases with no gene match: 11. CDR3 sequence reads: CASSPPAGTGLYNEQFF. In DNA, the CDR3 is TGCGCCAGCAGCCCGCCGGCCGGGACAGGGTTATACAATGAGCAGTTCTTC.

The chain carries TRBV19 and TRBJ2-3, with 7 bases identical to TRBD2. V lost 5 bases, J lost 2 bases, and 7 bases stayed unmatched. Per the germline V gene, CDR1 is LNHDA and CDR2 is SQIVND (reference sequence). The CDR3 spans 15 residues. As DNA, the CDR3 is TGTGCCAGTAGTCGTATCGGGAGGTACACAGATACGCAGTATTTT. It is translated as CASSRIGRYTDTQYF.

The chain links TRBV30 to TRBJ1-1; D not certain. V was shortened by 1 base and J by 0 bases, with 12 bases between the two germline ends. Germline CDR1 and CDR2: GTSNPN and SVGIG (reference sequence). CDR3 length equals 15 residues. CDR3 region: CAWSARFSMNTEAFF. The CDR3 bases are TGTGCCTGGAGTGCGAGGTTTTCAATGAACACTGAAGCTTTCTTT.

This sequence joins TRBV10-2 and TRBJ2-1; the match to TRBD2 covers 8 bases. CDR1 WSHSY and CDR2 SAAADI come from the germline V gene. The CDR3 sequence is 14 residues long. J was trimmed by 3 bases and V by 8 bases; bases with no gene match: 6. CDR3 DNA sequence: TGCGCCAGCGTTCTCGCGGGAGGCTACAATGAGCAGTTCTTC. This sequence encodes CASVLAGGYNEQFF.

This chain joins TRBV7-2 and TRBJ2-7, with 8 bases that match TRBD1. V shed 2 bases, J shed 2 bases, and the junction held 5 bases outside the gene matches. CDR3 length equals 15 residues. Per the germline V gene, CDR1 is SGHTA and CDR2 is FQGNSA. The CDR3: CASSLRTGNPYEQYF. As DNA, the CDR3 is TGTGCCAGCAGCTTAAGGACAGGGAATCCCTACGAGCAGTACTTC.

This chain joins TRBV27 and TRBJ2-7; TRBD1 matches 10 bases. Germline trimming cut 7 bases from V and 5 bases from J; bases unmatched to any gene: 11. The CDR3 consists of 15 residues. Germline values: CDR1 MNHEY, CDR2 SMNVEV (reference sequence). The CDR3 here is CASNSYGQGEDEQYF. The CDR3 DNA sequence: TGTGCCAGCAATTCTTACGGACAGGGGGAGGACGAGCAGTACTTC.

This chain links TRBV30 with TRBJ1-1, with 7 bases lining up with TRBD1. The CDR3 runs 12 residues. V shed 8 bases and J 4 bases; nucleotides not matched to a gene: 7. CDR1 is GTSNPN and CDR2 is SVGIG in the germline V gene (reference sequence). CDR3 loop: CAGDREITEAFF. The CDR3, as DNA: TGTGCCGGTGACAGGGAGATCACTGAAGCTTTCTTT.

The gene calls are TRBV16 and TRBJ1-1; no reliable D call. The CDR3 is 12 residues long. The ends were cut back, 2 bases at V and 7 bases at J, with 8 bases in the middle. Germline V gene data show CDR1 as KGHSY and CDR2 as FQNENV. The DNA of the CDR3 is TGTGCCAGCAGCCAACCTAGGCTTGAAGCTTTCTTT. Its translation is CASSQPRLEAFF.

This clone is a singleton in its sample. The chain joins TRBV4-1 to TRBJ2-7, with 11 nucleotides matching TRBD2. The CDR3 is 13 amino acids. J gave up 7 bases and V 4 bases, and 3 bases lay outside the gene matches. CDR1 MGHRA and CDR2 YSYEKL come from the germline V gene. As DNA, the CDR3 is TGCGCCAGCAGCCCTTCTAGCGGGAGGGAGCAGTACTTC. This codes for CASSPSSGREQYF.

The V call is TRBV9, the J call TRBJ1-2, with 7 bases aligning to TRBD1. CDR1 is SGDLS and CDR2 is YYNGEE in the germline V gene. The CDR3 length is 14 residues. Trimming cost V 0 bases and J 4 bases; bases outside gene matches: 3. The CDR3 reads CASSVEAGGYGYTF. The CDR3, as DNA: TGTGCCAGCAGCGTAGAGGCAGGGGGCTATGGCTACACCTTC.

Only a few counts were recorded for this clone. The rearrangement links TRBV2 to TRBJ2-7, with 7 bases fitting TRBD2. This CDR3 contains 13 residues. Germline V gene data show CDR1 as SNHLY and CDR2 as FYNNEI. V dropped 8 bases and J dropped 0; count of bases not matched to a gene: 4. CDR3 bases: TGTGCCAGCTTGGGGACTATCTCCTACGAGCAGTACTTC. This sequence encodes CASLGTISYEQYF. Variable domain in full (rest from reference TRBV2 and TRBJ2-7): EPEVTQTPSHQVTQMGQEVILRCVPISNHLYFYWYRQILGQKVEFLVSFYNNEISEKSEIFDDQFSVERPDGSNFTLKIRSTKLEDSAMYFCASLGTISYEQYFGPGTRLTVT.

V is TRBV28 and J is TRBJ1-2, with 7 bases that match TRBD1. The germline V gene encodes CDR1 MDHEN and CDR2 SYDVKM. The CDR3 runs 15 residues. The V segment lost 2 bases and the J segment 7 bases; nucleotides outside the gene matches: 10. The chain's CDR3 is CASSLAGRGLSGYTF. CDR3 in DNA: TGTGCCAGCAGTTTAGCGGGCAGGGGGTTAAGTGGCTACACCTTC.

The chain employs TRBV6-1 and TRBJ1-1, with D unresolved. The CDR3 is 14 amino acids. Trimming cost V 2 bases and J 3 bases, with 10 bases left between them. Germline lookup yields CDR1 MNHNS and CDR2 SASEGT. CDR3 amino acids: CASSEMEGDTEAFF. CDR3 DNA: TGTGCCAGCAGTGAAATGGAGGGAGACACTGAAGCTTTCTTT.

This chain joins TRBV5-1 and TRBJ2-2, with a weak D call TRBD1 (5 bases). The CDR3 length is 18 residues. CDR1 is SGHRS, CDR2 YFSETQ, per germline. Trimming pared 0 bases from V and 3 bases from J, leaving 18 bases between. The CDR3 sequence is CASSLEVPNGAYTGELFF. The CDR3 bases are TGCGCCAGCAGCTTGGAAGTTCCCAATGGGGCGTACACCGGGGAGCTGTTTTTT.

The chain carries TRBV10-3 and TRBJ1-1, with 9 bases aligning to TRBD1. Trimming at V came to 4 bases and at J to 5 bases, leaving 8 bases not matched to a gene. This CDR3 spans 15 amino acids. Germline V gene data show CDR1 as ENHRY and CDR2 as SYGVKD. This CDR3 reads CAISGLQGAGTEAFF. CDR3 bases: TGTGCCATCAGTGGGTTACAGGGGGCAGGTACTGAAGCTTTCTTT.

CDR3: CASLQPGQFFIGGYTF. The CDR3 DNA sequence: TGTGCCAGTCTCCAACCGGGACAGTTTTTTATTGGTGGCTACACCTTC. V is TRBV19 and J is TRBJ1-2; 7 nucleotides agree with TRBD1. Trimming took 8 bases from V and 7 from J; bases not matched to a gene: 19. Germline lookup yields CDR1 LNHDA and CDR2 SQIVND (reference sequence). The CDR3 totals 16 residues.

The rearrangement uses TRBV7-2 and TRBJ2-1, with a possible D match to TRBD2 (5 bases). This CDR3 has 13 amino acids. V lost 3 bases and J lost 9, with 12 bases in between. Germline CDR1 reads SGHTA; CDR2 reads FQGNSA. CDR3 nucleotide sequence: TGTGCCAGCAGCTTCTCGGCTAGCCCTGAGCAGTTCTTC. Translated, it gives CASSFSASPEQFF.

The rearrangement uses TRBV9 and TRBJ2-1; 13 bases fit TRBD2. The CDR3 runs to 15 residues. V gave up 0 bases and J gave up 8 bases; unmatched junction bases: 2. CDR1 is SGDLS, CDR2 YYNGEE, per germline. CDR3 in DNA: TGTGCCAGCAGCGTAGGAACTAGCGGGAGGGATGAGCAGTTCTTC. This sequence encodes CASSVGTSGRDEQFF. The complete variable domain, with remaining parts taken from reference TRBV9 and TRBJ2-1, reads DSGVTQTPKHLITATGQRVTLRCSPRSGDLSVYWYQQSLDQGLQFLIQYYNGEERAKGNILERFSAQQFPDLHSELNLSSLELGDSALYFCASSVGTSGRDEQFFGPGTRLTVL.